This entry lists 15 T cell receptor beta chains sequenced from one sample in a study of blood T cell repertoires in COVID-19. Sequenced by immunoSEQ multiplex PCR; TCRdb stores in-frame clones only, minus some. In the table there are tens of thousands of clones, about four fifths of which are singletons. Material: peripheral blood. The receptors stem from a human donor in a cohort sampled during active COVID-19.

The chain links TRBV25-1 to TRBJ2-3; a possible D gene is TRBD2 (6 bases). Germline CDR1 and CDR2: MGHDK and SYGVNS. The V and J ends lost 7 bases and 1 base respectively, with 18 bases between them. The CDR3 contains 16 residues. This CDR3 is CASTPTGTSRTDTQYF. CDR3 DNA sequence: TGTGCCAGCACCCCTACCGGGACTTCACGCACAGATACGCAGTATTTT.

CDR3 region: CASSFGGGTGNTIYF. As DNA, the CDR3 is TGTGCCAGCAGCTTTGGAGGGGGCACGGGAAACACCATATATTTT. This rearrangement joins TRBV5-6 to TRBJ1-3, with 7 bases matching TRBD1. CDR3 length: 15 amino acids. J lost 4 bases, V lost 2 bases, and 6 bases had no gene match. Germline V gene sequence: CDR1 SGHDT, CDR2 YYEEEE.

CDR3 sequence: CASTPSQTGGAETQYF. The CDR3, as DNA: TGTGCCAGCACCCCATCCCAGACAGGGGGCGCTGAGACCCAGTACTTC. The chain combines TRBV7-9 with TRBJ2-5, with 10 bases aligning to TRBD1. Trimming took 7 bases from V and 5 from J; bases not matched to a gene: 13. The CDR3 covers 16 residues. Germline V gives CDR1 SEHNR, CDR2 FQNEAQ (reference sequence).

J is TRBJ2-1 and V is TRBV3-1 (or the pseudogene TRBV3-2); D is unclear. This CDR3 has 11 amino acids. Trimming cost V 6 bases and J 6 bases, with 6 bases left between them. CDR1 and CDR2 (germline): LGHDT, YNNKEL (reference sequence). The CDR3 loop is CASRGSNEQFF. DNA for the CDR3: TGTGCCAGCAGGGGCAGCAATGAGCAGTTCTTC.

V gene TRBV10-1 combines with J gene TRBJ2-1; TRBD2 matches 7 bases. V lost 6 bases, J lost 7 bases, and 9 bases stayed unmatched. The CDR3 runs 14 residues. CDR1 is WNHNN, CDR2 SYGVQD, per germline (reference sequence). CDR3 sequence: CASSPAGRGNEQFF. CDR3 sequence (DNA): TGCGCCAGCAGCCCAGCGGGGCGGGGGAATGAGCAGTTCTTC.

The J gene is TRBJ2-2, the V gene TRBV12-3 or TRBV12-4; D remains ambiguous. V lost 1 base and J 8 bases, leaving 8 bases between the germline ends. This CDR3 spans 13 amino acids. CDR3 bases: TGTGCCAGCAGTTTAGGAAGAGCGGGGGAGCTGTTTTTT. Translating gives CASSLGRAGELFF.

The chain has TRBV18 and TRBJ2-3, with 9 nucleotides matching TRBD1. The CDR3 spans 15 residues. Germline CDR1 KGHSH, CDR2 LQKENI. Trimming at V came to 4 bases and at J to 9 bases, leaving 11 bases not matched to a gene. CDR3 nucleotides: TGTGCCAGCTCACTCGACAGGGGGACTGGGCGCACGCAGTATTTT. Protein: CASSLDRGTGRTQYF. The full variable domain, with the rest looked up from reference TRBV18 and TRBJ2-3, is NAGVMQNPRHLVRRRGQEARLRCSPMKGHSHVYWYRQLPEEGLKFMVYLQKENIIDESGMPKERFSAEFPKEGPSILRIQQVVRGDSAAYFCASSLDRGTGRTQYFGPGTRLTVL.

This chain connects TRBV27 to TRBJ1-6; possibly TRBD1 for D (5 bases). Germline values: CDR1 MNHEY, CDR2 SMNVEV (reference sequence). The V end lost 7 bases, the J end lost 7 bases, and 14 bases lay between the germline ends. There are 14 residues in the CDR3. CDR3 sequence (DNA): TGTGCCAGCACCTCGCTGCGGGACAATTCACCCCTCCACTTT. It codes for CASTSLRDNSPLHF.

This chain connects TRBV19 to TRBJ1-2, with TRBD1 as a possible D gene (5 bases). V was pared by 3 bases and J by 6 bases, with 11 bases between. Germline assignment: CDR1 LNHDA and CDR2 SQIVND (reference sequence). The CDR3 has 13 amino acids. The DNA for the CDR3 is TGTGCCAGTAGTATCAGACAGCCGGATGGCTACACCTTC. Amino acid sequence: CASSIRQPDGYTF.

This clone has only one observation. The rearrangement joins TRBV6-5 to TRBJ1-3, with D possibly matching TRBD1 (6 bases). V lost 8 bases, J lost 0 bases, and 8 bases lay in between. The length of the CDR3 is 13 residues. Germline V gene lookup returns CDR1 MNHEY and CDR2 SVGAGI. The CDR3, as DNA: TGTGCCAGCGGACAGTACTCTGGAAACACCATATATTTT. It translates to CASGQYSGNTIYF.

CDR3 sequence (DNA): TGTGCCAGCAGCACCCCCGGGACTAGAACAGATACGCAGTATTTT. As protein: CASSTPGTRTDTQYF. V gene TRBV7-8 combines with J gene TRBJ2-3, with TRBD2 matching over 8 bases. With 5 bases clipped from V and 3 bases from J, the junction kept 7 bases outside the gene matches. CDR3 length: 15 amino acids. Germline assignment: CDR1 SGHVS and CDR2 FQNEAQ. The variable domain in full, completed from reference TRBV7-8 and TRBJ2-3, reads GAGVSQSPRYKVAKRGQDVALRCDPISGHVSLFWYQQALGQGPEFLTYFQNEAQLDKSGLPSDRFFAERPEGSVSTLKIQRTQQEDSAVYLCASSTPGTRTDTQYFGPGTRLTVL.

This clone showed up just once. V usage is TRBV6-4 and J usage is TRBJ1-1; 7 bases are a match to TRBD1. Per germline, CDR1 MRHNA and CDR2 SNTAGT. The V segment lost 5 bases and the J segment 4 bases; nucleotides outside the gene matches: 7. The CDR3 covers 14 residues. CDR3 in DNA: TGTGCCAGCAGTTTAACAGGGGTCGCCACTGAAGCTTTCTTT. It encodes CASSLTGVATEAFF.

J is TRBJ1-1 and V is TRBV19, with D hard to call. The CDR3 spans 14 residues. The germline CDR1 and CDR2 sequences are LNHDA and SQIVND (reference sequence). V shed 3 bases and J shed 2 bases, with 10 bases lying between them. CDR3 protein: CASSIGTVNTEAFF. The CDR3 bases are TGTGCCAGTAGTATTGGTACAGTCAACACTGAAGCTTTCTTT.

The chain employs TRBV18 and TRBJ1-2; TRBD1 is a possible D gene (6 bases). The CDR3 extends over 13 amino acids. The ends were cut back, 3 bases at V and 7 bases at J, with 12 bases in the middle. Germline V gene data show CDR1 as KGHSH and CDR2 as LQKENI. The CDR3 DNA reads TGTGCCAGCTCACCCGACAGGAGTTCTGGCTACACCTTC. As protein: CASSPDRSSGYTF.

The CDR3, as DNA: TGTGCCAGTCAGTTACAAGGGGGCGGCTACACCTTC. It specifies CASQLQGGGYTF. The J gene is TRBJ1-2, the V gene TRBV6-5, with 7 bases that match TRBD1. Germline values: CDR1 MNHEY, CDR2 SVGAGI. V was clipped by 9 bases and J by 8 bases; unmatched bases: 9. The CDR3 totals 12 residues.